The clone carrying this TCR beta chain was seen a single time. Repertoires were generated with immunoSEQ multiplex PCR, while TCRdb's copy carries only in-frame clones and drops some. The data contain about 140,000 clones, approximately 84% of them seen just once; the ten biggest clones take up over 7.5%. CDR1 is MGHDK and CDR2 is SYGVNS in the germline V gene. CDR3 length: 13 amino acids. V dropped 4 bases and J dropped 10 bases, with 11 bases sitting between them. This entry belongs to a study of blood T cell repertoires in COVID-19. The specimen was peripheral blood. V is TRBV25-1 and J is TRBJ1-6; possible D gene TRBD1, 5 bases. This TCR came from an elderly woman in a cohort sampled during active or convalescent COVID-19. CDR3 DNA: TGTGCCAGCAGTGGAACAGGAGTCTCACCCCTCCACTTT. Protein product: CASSGTGVSPLHF.